This paragraph covers one T cell receptor beta chain sequence. Its target is unknown. Treatment indicated: oral pan-JAK inhibitor, 5-10 mg twice daily. This sample was taken from a study of CD8+ T cells in alopecia areata. Study-level findings and limits: Many of the expanded lesional clones endured in scalp and blood while on tofacitinib. Lesional tissue from the scalp (especially in alopecia totalis/universalis) showed higher clonality than normal scalp.

The sequencing template was cDNA reverse transcribed from extracted RNA. Repertoires were generated with immunoSEQ multiplex PCR, while TCRdb's copy carries only in-frame clones and drops some. The sample contains approximately 180,000 clones, approximately 55% of which appear only once. The CDR3 has 14 amino acids. With 3 bases removed from V and 2 bases from J, the gap between germline ends came to 13 bases. CDR1 is GTSNPN, CDR2 SVGIG, per germline (reference sequence). The chain has TRBV30 and TRBJ1-2; no reliable D call. This material consisted of CD8+ T cells sorted from blood, taken at week 24, from a patient treated with tofacitinib. This TCR came from a human donor with alopecia areata. The CDR3 bases are TGTGCCTGGAGGAGGTCAGAATGGAACTATGGCTACACCTTC. Protein product: CAWRRSEWNYGYTF.